This note documents a single T cell receptor beta chain sequence. No antigen is known for it. The data were taken from a study of Ad26.COV2.S vaccination and SARS-CoV-2 variants. Study-wide results and caveats: Relative to placebo recipients, vaccine recipients exhibited elevated spike-specific TCR breadth. Non-spike TCR breadth did not differ much between vaccine and placebo recipients.

Specified treatment: over 15 received Ad26.COV2.S at low or high dose, single or two shots; about 5 received placebo; per-sample allocation not given. Sampling took place 63 days after the first vaccine or placebo injection. Assay: immunoSEQ multiplex PCR; the TCRdb copy retains only in-frame clones and omits some. The repertoire includes some 250,000 clones, 85% to 90% of them detected once, and around 10% sits in the top ten. The CDR3 runs to 12 residues. The trim removed 6 bases at V and 13 bases at J, leaving 6 bases unmatched. Sequencing was performed on peripheral blood, taken in a trial of Ad26.COV2.S vaccine versus placebo. The rearrangement joins TRBV12-3 or TRBV12-4 to TRBJ1-4; TRBD1 matches at 9 bases. The TCR was taken from a person aged 18-65 years who received the Ad26.COV2.S COVID-19 vaccine or a placebo. In DNA form, the CDR3 reads TGTGCCAGCAGCTGGGGACAGGGAGGACTGTTTTTT. Protein: CASSWGQGGLFF.